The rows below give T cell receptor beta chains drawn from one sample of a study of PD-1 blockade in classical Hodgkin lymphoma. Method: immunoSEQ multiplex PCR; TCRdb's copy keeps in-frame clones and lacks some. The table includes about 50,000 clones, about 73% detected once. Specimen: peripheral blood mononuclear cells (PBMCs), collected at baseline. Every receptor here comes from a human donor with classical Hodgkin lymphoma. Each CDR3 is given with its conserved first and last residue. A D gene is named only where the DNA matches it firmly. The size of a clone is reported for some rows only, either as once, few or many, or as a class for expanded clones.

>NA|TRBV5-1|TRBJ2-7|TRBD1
CASSLKTGTYEQYF
TGCGCCAGCAGCTTGAAGACAGGGACCTACGAGCAGTACTTC
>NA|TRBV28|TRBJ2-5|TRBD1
CATGQGRWETQYF
TGTGCCACCGGACAGGGTCGGTGGGAGACCCAGTACTTC
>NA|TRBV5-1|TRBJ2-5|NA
CASSLNQGRQETQYF
TGCGCCAGCAGCTTGAATCAGGGGCGGCAAGAGACCCAGTACTTC
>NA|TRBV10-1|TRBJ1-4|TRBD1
CASSDGTGNEKLFF
TGCGCCAGCAGTGACGGGACAGGGAATGAAAAACTGTTTTTT
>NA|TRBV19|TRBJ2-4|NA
CASSTAGVNGGIQYF
TGTGCCAGCAGTACAGCGGGCGTGAACGGGGGCATTCAGTACTTC
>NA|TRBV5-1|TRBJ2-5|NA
CASSLAGVAETQYF
TGCGCCAGCAGCTTGGCAGGGGTGGCGGAGACCCAGTACTTC
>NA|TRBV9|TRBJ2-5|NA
CASSPGTAPETQYF
TGTGCCAGCAGCCCTGGGACCGCACCGGAGACCCAGTACTTC
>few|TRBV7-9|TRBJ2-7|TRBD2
CASSLGLAETYEQYF
TGTGCCAGCAGCTTGGGACTAGCGGAAACCTACGAGCAGTACTTC
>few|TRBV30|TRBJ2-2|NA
CAWSVLQAGELFF
TGTGCCTGGAGTGTACTTCAGGCCGGGGAGCTGTTTTTT
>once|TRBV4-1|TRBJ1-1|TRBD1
CASSQDRLNTEAFF
TGCGCCAGCAGCCAGGACAGGCTGAACACTGAAGCTTTCTTT
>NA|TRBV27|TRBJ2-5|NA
CASSSSTRARPIYNF
TGTGCCAGCAGTTCCTCGACTAGAGCCCGACCCATATATAACTTC
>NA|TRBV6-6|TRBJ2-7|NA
CASSSLWDDEQYF
TGTGCCAGCAGTTCCCTTTGGGACGACGAGCAGTACTTC
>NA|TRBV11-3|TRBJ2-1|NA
CASSPRGVVLYNEQFF
TGTGCCAGCAGCCCGAGAGGGGTGGTTTTGTACAATGAGCAGTTCTTC
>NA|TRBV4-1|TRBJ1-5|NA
CASSVGFLGNQPQHF
TGCGCCAGCAGCGTGGGATTTCTGGGGAATCAGCCCCAGCATTTT
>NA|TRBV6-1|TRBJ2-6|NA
CASRRTGANVLTF
TGTGCCAGCAGGCGCACTGGGGCCAACGTCCTGACTTTC
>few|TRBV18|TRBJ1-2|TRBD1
CASSPSVTGGYGYTF
TGTGCCAGCTCACCATCAGTGACAGGGGGTTATGGCTACACCTTC
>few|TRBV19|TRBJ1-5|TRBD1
CASSRQGAGNQPQHF
TGTGCCAGTAGTAGACAGGGGGCTGGCAATCAGCCCCAGCATTTT
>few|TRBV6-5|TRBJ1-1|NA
CASSDSNTEAFF
TGTGCCAGCAGCGACAGTAACACTGAAGCTTTCTTT
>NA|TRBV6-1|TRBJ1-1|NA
CASRQIKNTEAFF
TGTGCCAGCAGACAGATTAAGAACACTGAAGCTTTCTTT
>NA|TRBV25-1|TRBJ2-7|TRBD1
CASSSDRGSKQYF
TGTGCCAGCAGTTCGGACAGGGGCAGTAAACAGTACTTC
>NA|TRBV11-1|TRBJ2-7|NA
CASAPGNSYEQYF
TGTGCCAGCGCCCCCGGGAACTCCTACGAGCAGTACTTC
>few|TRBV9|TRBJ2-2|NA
CASSVGLRELFF
TGTGCCAGCAGCGTCGGGTTGCGGGAGCTGTTTTTT
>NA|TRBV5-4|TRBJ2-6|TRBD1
CASSTDRPDTSSGANVLTF
TGTGCCAGCAGCACGGACAGGCCAGACACGAGCTCTGGGGCCAACGTCCTGACTTTC
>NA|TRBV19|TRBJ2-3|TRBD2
CASRTSGDTDTQYF
TGTGCCAGTAGAACTAGCGGGGACACAGATACGCAGTATTTT
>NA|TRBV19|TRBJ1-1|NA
CASSPAEGVAAFF
TGTGCCAGTAGCCCCGCTGAAGGGGTCGCCGCTTTCTTT
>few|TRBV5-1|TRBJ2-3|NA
CASSLNGRTSTDTQYF
TGCGCCAGCAGCTTAAATGGCAGAACTAGCACAGATACGCAGTATTTT
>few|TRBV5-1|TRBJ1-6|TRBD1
CASSLGWQGAGSPLHF
TGCGCCAGCAGCTTGGGCTGGCAGGGGGCAGGGTCACCCCTCCACTTT
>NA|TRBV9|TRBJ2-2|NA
CASSGDSLFGELFF
TGTGCCAGCAGCGGAGACAGCTTATTCGGGGAGCTGTTTTTT
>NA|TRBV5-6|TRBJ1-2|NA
CASSLPSVNYGYTF
TGTGCCAGCAGCTTGCCCAGCGTTAACTATGGCTACACCTTC
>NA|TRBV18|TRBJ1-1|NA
CASSPFRDPTLNTEAFF
TGTGCCAGCTCACCTTTCCGGGACCCGACCCTTAACACTGAAGCTTTCTTT
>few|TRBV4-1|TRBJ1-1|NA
CASSQEETEAFF
TGCGCCAGCAGCCAAGAGGAAACTGAAGCTTTCTTT
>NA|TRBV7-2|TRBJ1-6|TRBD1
CASSLGQGYRSPLHF
TGTGCCAGCAGCCTCGGACAGGGTTATAGGTCACCCCTCCACTTT
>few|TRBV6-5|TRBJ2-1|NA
CASRSGYNEQFF
TGTGCCAGCAGGTCAGGCTACAATGAGCAGTTCTTC
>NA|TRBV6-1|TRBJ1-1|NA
CASSEITGLNTEAFF
TGTGCCAGCAGTGAGATCACAGGGCTGAACACTGAAGCTTTCTTT
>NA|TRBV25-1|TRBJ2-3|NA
CASRTATDTQYF
TGTGCCAGCCGAACCGCTACAGATACGCAGTATTTT
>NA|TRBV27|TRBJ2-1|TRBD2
CASSLQRGENNEQFF
TGTGCCAGCAGTTTGCAGCGGGGGGAAAACAATGAGCAGTTCTTC
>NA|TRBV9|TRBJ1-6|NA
CASSSAGGRSPLHF
TGTGCCAGCAGCTCAGCGGGGGGACGCTCACCCCTCCACTTT
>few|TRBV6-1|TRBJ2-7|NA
CASSVGGALSYEQYF
TGTGCCAGCAGTGTTGGCGGGGCCCTCTCCTACGAGCAGTACTTC
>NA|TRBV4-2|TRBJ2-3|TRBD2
CASSQGPTSGGGTQYF
TGTGCCAGCAGCCAAGGGCCGACTAGCGGGGGAGGTACGCAGTATTTT
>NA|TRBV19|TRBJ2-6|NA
CASSIRGASGANVLTF
TGTGCCAGTAGTATTAGGGGGGCGTCTGGGGCCAACGTCCTGACTTTC
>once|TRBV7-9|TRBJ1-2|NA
CASSLDSFGGYTF
TGTGCCAGCAGCTTAGACAGTTTCGGGGGCTACACCTTC
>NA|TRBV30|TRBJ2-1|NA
CAWSDRVEQFF
TGTGCCTGGAGTGACAGGGTTGAGCAGTTCTTC
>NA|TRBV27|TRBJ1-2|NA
CASTARAGFNYGYTF
TGTGCCAGCACTGCCCGGGCGGGATTTAACTATGGCTACACCTTC
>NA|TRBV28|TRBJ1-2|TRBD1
CASSLQGEYGYTF
TGTGCCAGCAGTTTACAGGGGGAGTATGGCTACACCTTC
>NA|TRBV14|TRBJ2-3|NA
CASSQSRVRDTQYF
TGTGCCAGCAGCCAAAGTAGGGTGCGAGATACGCAGTATTTT
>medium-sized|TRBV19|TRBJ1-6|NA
CASSIGFVVSPLHF
TGTGCCAGTAGTATTGGCTTCGTGGTTTCACCCCTCCACTTT
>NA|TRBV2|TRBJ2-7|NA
CANQGGRQGPYEQYF
TGTGCCAACCAGGGAGGGAGACAGGGACCCTACGAGCAGTACTTC
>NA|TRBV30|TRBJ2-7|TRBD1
CAWSVEGGQGVITYEQYF
TGTGCCTGGAGTGTCGAGGGGGGACAGGGGGTGATAACCTACGAGCAGTACTTC
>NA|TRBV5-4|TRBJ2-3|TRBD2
CASSLGLAGLTDTQYF
TGTGCCAGCAGCTTGGGACTAGCGGGACTCACAGATACGCAGTATTTT
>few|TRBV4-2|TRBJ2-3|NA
CASSQDERDTQYF
TGTGCCAGCAGCCAAGATGAGAGAGATACGCAGTATTTT
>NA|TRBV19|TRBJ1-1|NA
CASSGQLNTEAFF
TGTGCCAGTAGCGGACAGTTGAACACTGAAGCTTTCTTT
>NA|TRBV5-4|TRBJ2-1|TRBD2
CASRRTSGTFYNEQFF
TGTGCCAGCAGACGGACTAGCGGGACCTTCTACAATGAGCAGTTCTTC
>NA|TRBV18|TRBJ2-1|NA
CASSPTSGRIYNEQFF
TGTGCCAGCTCACCAACTTCGGGACGGATATACAATGAGCAGTTCTTC
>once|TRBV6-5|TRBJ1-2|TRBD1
CASSSPGQGSGGYTF
TGTGCCAGCAGTTCTCCGGGACAGGGAAGCGGAGGCTACACCTTC
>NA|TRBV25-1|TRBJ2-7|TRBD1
CASSSSGTGFDEQYF
TGTGCCAGCAGTTCCTCCGGGACAGGGTTCGACGAGCAGTACTTC
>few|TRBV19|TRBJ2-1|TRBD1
CASSNPTGGSSYNEQFF
TGTGCCAGTAGTAACCCCACAGGGGGGAGCTCCTACAATGAGCAGTTCTTC
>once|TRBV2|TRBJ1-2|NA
CASRTYGLLDGYTF
TGTGCCAGCAGGACCTACGGGCTATTAGATGGCTACACCTTC